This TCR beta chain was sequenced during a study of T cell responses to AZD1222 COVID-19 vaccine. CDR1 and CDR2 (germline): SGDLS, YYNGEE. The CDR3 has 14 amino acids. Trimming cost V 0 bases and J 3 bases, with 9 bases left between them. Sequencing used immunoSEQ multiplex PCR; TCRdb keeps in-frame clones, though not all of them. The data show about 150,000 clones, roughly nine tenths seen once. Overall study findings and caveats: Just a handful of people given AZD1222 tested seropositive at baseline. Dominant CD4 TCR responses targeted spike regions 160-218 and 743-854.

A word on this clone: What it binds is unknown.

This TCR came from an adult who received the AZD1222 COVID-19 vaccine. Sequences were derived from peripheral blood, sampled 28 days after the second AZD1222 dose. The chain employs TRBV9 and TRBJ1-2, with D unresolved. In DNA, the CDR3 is TGTGCCAGCAGCGTAGAACTGAGAGACTATGGCTACACCTTC. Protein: CASSVELRDYGYTF. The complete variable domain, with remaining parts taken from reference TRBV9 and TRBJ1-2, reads DSGVTQTPKHLITATGQRVTLRCSPRSGDLSVYWYQQSLDQGLQFLIQYYNGEERAKGNILERFSAQQFPDLHSELNLSSLELGDSALYFCASSVELRDYGYTFGSGTRLTVV.